Listed here are 26 T cell receptor beta chains from one sample, sequenced in a study of response to subunit inactivated influenza vaccine (dated by TCRdb to the late 2010s). The receptor library was made with RT-PCR. Sequencing was performed on an Illumina HiSeq 2500. TCRdb redid the processing of the public reads, applying fastp at Q25 and MiXCR, and retained in-frame beta chains. Merged by CDR3 protein, the rows form single entries marked with the most common genes and DNA. In this sample the table shows some 600,000 distinct CDR3 sequences, approximately 15% of which occur a single time. The top ten clones comprise roughly 7.6% of the sample. The sample in question was PBMCs from blood, obtained about 14 days before vaccination. The receptors were gathered from a man aged 50-60 years who received an inactivated influenza vaccine. Donor details come from another sample of the same person, matched by shared clones.

The rearrangement links TRBV2 to TRBJ2-3; 9 nucleotides agree with TRBD1. Looked up from germline, CDR1 is SNHLY and CDR2 is FYNNEI. This CDR3 region has 14 residues. V lost 6 bases to trimming and J lost 3 bases; unmatched junction nucleotides: 4. CDR3: CASSGTGTTDTQYF. The CDR3 DNA is TGTGCCAGCAGCGGGACAGGGACGACAGATACGCAGTATTTT.

In this sample, this clonotype turned up a few times. This chain joins TRBV11-2 and TRBJ1-2, with D hard to call. The germline V gene encodes CDR1 SGHAT and CDR2 FQNNGV. The CDR3 contains 15 residues. The V end was cut by 3 bases, the J end by 5 bases, with 16 bases between. The CDR3: CASSFGGGGGYGYTF. CDR3 bases: TGTGCCAGCAGCTTCGGTGGAGGTGGTGGATATGGCTACACCTTC.

The V gene is TRBV6-5, the J gene TRBJ2-7, with TRBD1 identical over 8 bases. The germline V gene encodes CDR1 MNHEY and CDR2 SVGAGI. Trimming took 2 bases from V and 4 from J; bases not matched to a gene: 10. The CDR3 runs 16 residues. CDR3 coding DNA: TGTGCCAGCAGTTACACCTCGGGACAGGACTCGTACGAGCAGTACTTC. Protein product: CASSYTSGQDSYEQYF.

This clonotype has at least ten counts. The rearrangement links TRBV6-1 to TRBJ2-5; tentatively, D is TRBD2 (6 bases). CDR1 and CDR2 from the germline V gene are MNHNS and SASEGT. The length of the CDR3 is 21 residues. The V gene lost 0 bases and the J gene lost 0 bases, with 26 bases spanning the gap. For the CDR3, the DNA is TGTGCCAGCAGTGAAGCGCCGCGGGGAAAGGCTGTGGCTCCGTACCAAGAGACCCAGTACTTC. Encoded protein: CASSEAPRGKAVAPYQETQYF.

The table lists this clonotype with a few counts. V is TRBV27 and J is TRBJ2-1; no definite D call. The V and J ends lost 5 bases and 0 bases respectively, with 14 bases between them. The CDR3 loop spans 16 amino acids. The germline CDR1 and CDR2 sequences are MNHEY and SMNVEV (reference sequence). DNA for the CDR3: TGTGCCAGCAGTCCCCCTCTTCCGTCCTCCTACAATGAGCAGTTCTTC. It specifies CASSPPLPSSYNEQFF.

The CDR3 DNA sequence: TGTGCCACCAGTGATATTGCCTCCTCCTACAATGAGCAGTTCTTC. Protein sequence: CATSDIASSYNEQFF. V usage is TRBV24-1 and J usage is TRBJ2-1, with D unclear. The germline V gene encodes CDR1 KGHDR and CDR2 SFDVKD. CDR3 length equals 15 residues. Trimming stripped 3 bases from V and 0 bases from J, with 8 bases between.

This chain joins TRBV20-1 and TRBJ1-3; weak D call: TRBD1 (6 bases). The ends were cut back, 6 bases at V and 1 base at J, with 16 bases in the middle. This CDR3 has 15 residues. The germline CDR1 and CDR2 sequences are DFQATT and SNEGSKA (reference sequence). The CDR3 bases are TGCAGTGCCCTTAGGCCAACAGGGTCTGGAAACACCATATATTTT. Protein product: CSALRPTGSGNTIYF.

This clonotype was observed at least ten times. The chain joins TRBV7-3 to TRBJ2-1; a possible D gene is TRBD1 (5 bases). The V end was cut by 0 bases, the J end by 10 bases, with 16 bases between. Germline-derived CDR1 and CDR2 are SGHTA and FQGTGA. CDR3 length: 15 residues. In DNA form, the CDR3 reads TGTGCCAGCAGCTTAACGGGGCAGGGCAAACTAGAGCAGTTCTTC. This encodes CASSLTGQGKLEQFF.

This chain uses TRBV28 with TRBJ1-2; TRBD1 matches at 8 bases. The trim removed 2 bases at V and 5 bases at J, leaving 4 bases unmatched. The CDR3 has 14 amino acids. The germline V gene has CDR1 MDHEN and CDR2 SYDVKM. The DNA for the CDR3 is TGTGCCAGCAGTTTACCCCAGGGGGCTTATGGCTACACCTTC. Translating it yields CASSLPQGAYGYTF.

The J gene is TRBJ2-3, the V gene TRBV12-3 or TRBV12-4, with a weak D call TRBD1 (5 bases). V lost 3 bases and J 4 bases, leaving 8 bases between the germline ends. This CDR3 comprises 13 residues. The CDR3 nucleotides are TGTGCCAGCAGTTTGGACATGGCAGATACGCAGTATTTT. Translated: CASSLDMADTQYF.

The rearrangement links TRBV10-3 to TRBJ2-7; no firm D call. Deletions cut 2 bases from V and 6 bases from J, with 14 bases between. The germline V gene encodes CDR1 ENHRY and CDR2 SYGVKD. The CDR3 loop spans 14 amino acids. The CDR3 protein is CAISEIVFGPEQYF. The CDR3 DNA reads as TGTGCCATCAGTGAGATCGTATTCGGCCCCGAGCAGTACTTC.

The chain joins TRBV12-3 or TRBV12-4 to TRBJ2-5, with D perhaps being TRBD1 or TRBD2 (5 bases each). Trimming shortened V by 3 bases and J by 0 bases, and 11 bases separated the two germline ends. This CDR3 contains 15 residues. The DNA of the CDR3 is TGTGCCAGCAGTTTGTGGGGACGAGACCAAGAGACCCAGTACTTC. Residues: CASSLWGRDQETQYF.

In this sample, this clonotype turned up a few times. The V call is TRBV11-2, the J call TRBJ1-2, with 7 positions matching TRBD1. CDR3 size: 12 residues. From germline, CDR1 is SGHAT and CDR2 FQNNGV. Losses at the gene ends were 7 bases for V and 3 bases for J; bases not matched to a gene: 2. In DNA form, the CDR3 reads TGTGCCAGCAAGGGGGCGGACTATGGCTACACCTTC. It yields the protein CASKGADYGYTF.

A few counts support this clonotype. The V and J genes are TRBV3-1 and TRBJ1-3; tentatively, D is TRBD1 (5 bases). Trimming stripped 0 bases from V and 4 bases from J, with 16 bases between. CDR1 is LGHDT and CDR2 is YNNKEL in the germline V gene (reference sequence). The CDR3 runs 17 residues. CDR3 residues: CASSQDWEGVSGNTIYF. The CDR3 DNA sequence: TGTGCCAGCAGCCAAGACTGGGAAGGGGTTTCCGGAAACACCATATATTTT.

The chain joins TRBV6-2 or TRBV6-3 to TRBJ2-7; 10 nucleotides align to TRBD1. The CDR3 runs to 19 residues. The germline gives CDR1 MNHEY, CDR2 SVGEGT. V was clipped by 2 bases and J by 2 bases; unmatched bases: 15. The CDR3: CASSYTINLDRGKAYEQYF. For the CDR3, the DNA is TGTGCCAGCAGTTACACGATAAACCTGGACAGGGGGAAGGCCTACGAGCAGTACTTC.

This clonotype was counted many times. The chain uses TRBV5-1 and TRBJ2-3; TRBD1 aligns across 8 bases. Germline CDR1 SGHRS, CDR2 YFSETQ. The CDR3 runs to 17 residues. The V gene end was trimmed by 3 bases and the J gene end by 2 bases; junction bases not matched to a gene: 11. The CDR3 nucleotides read TGCGCCAGCAGCTCTTCGACAGGGGCCATGATCACAGATACGCAGTATTTT. Translation: CASSSSTGAMITDTQYF.

This clonotype appeared a single time. The rearrangement joins TRBV6-1 to TRBJ2-1, with 9 bases that match TRBD1. The CDR3 consists of 14 residues. Germline CDR1 MNHNS, CDR2 SASEGT. Trimming at V came to 6 bases and at J to 8 bases, leaving 8 bases not matched to a gene. DNA of the CDR3: TGTGCCAGCAGAGGGACAGGGTTTAGGGATGAGCAGTTCTTC. Protein product: CASRGTGFRDEQFF.

In this sample, this clonotype turned up a few times. This chain connects TRBV20-1 to TRBJ2-1; the match to TRBD2 covers 7 bases. Unmatched junction bases numbered 13, after V lost 1 base and J lost 7 bases. The germline CDR1 and CDR2 sequences are DFQATT and SNEGSKA (reference sequence). CDR3 length equals 16 residues. CDR3 sequence (DNA): TGCAGTGCTAGAGGGCCTCTGGTGGGAGGGATTAATGAGCAGTTCTTC. It translates to CSARGPLVGGINEQFF.

This clonotype was seen more than once but under ten times. This rearrangement joins TRBV3-1 to TRBJ2-2; 11 bases align to TRBD1. Per germline, CDR1 LGHDT and CDR2 YNNKEL (reference sequence). The CDR3 is 16 residues long. The trim removed 4 bases at V and 4 bases at J, leaving 5 bases unmatched. The CDR3 protein is CASSPGQGARTGELFF. CDR3 coding DNA: TGTGCCAGCAGCCCAGGACAGGGGGCGCGCACCGGGGAGCTGTTTTTT.

This clonotype appeared a few times. The chain is built from TRBV27 and TRBJ2-7, with TRBD2 matching over 11 bases. The CDR3 loop spans 14 amino acids. The V gene's germline CDR1 is MNHEY and CDR2 SMNVEV (reference sequence). The trim removed 7 bases at V and 6 bases at J, leaving 8 bases unmatched. The CDR3 DNA reads as TGTGCCAGCAAACCACTAGCGGGAGTTGGCGAGCAGTACTTC. This translates into CASKPLAGVGEQYF.

The chain uses TRBV4-3 and TRBJ2-3; D uncertain. The CDR3 consists of 15 residues. Germline lookup yields CDR1 LGHNA and CDR2 YSLEER. Trimming cost V 0 bases and J 1 base, with 8 bases left between them. CDR3 nucleotides: TGCGCCAGCAGCCAAGAGGCGGTACGCACAGATACGCAGTATTTT. This sequence encodes CASSQEAVRTDTQYF.

There are a few counts of this clonotype. The chain couples TRBV6-2 or TRBV6-3 to TRBJ1-4; D is possibly TRBD1 (6 bases). The CDR3 loop spans 16 amino acids. Trimming shortened V by 0 bases and J by 4 bases, and 12 bases separated the two germline ends. Germline values: CDR1 MNHEY, CDR2 SVGEGT. The DNA for the CDR3 is TGTGCCAGCAGTTACTCATTGGACAGCATTAATGAAAAACTGTTTTTT. Translated: CASSYSLDSINEKLFF.

This clonotype was detected ten times or more. The chain employs TRBV7-9 and TRBJ2-7; possibly TRBD1 for D (5 bases). CDR3 size: 13 residues. Germline CDR1 SEHNR, CDR2 FQNEAQ (reference sequence). Trimming cost V 10 bases and J 4 bases, with 17 bases left between them. DNA for the CDR3: TGTGCCACCAGTGGGGCGTTCCCGTACGAGCAGTACTTC. As protein: CATSGAFPYEQYF.

This clonotype has ten or more counts. This chain connects TRBV7-2 to TRBJ2-5; the match to TRBD2 covers 7 bases. Per the germline V gene, CDR1 is SGHTA and CDR2 is FQGNSA. Trimming cost V 5 bases and J 2 bases; bases outside gene matches: 5. The CDR3 runs 14 residues. The CDR3 sequence is CASSPQAGQETQYF. DNA of the CDR3: TGTGCCAGCAGCCCGCAAGCGGGGCAAGAGACCCAGTACTTC.

Remarks on this clonotype: A single base separates this from a much larger clone, so it may be a read error. The chain recombines TRBV5-1 with TRBJ1-2, with D maybe TRBD1 (5 bases). Trimming cost V 2 bases and J 4 bases, with 18 bases left between them. This CDR3 is 16 amino acids long. Germline CDR1 and CDR2: SGHRS and YFSETQ. The CDR3 nucleotides are TGCGCCAGCAGCTTCGTCAGGGCGCCGCGCGTCTATGGCTACACCTTC. This sequence encodes CASSFVRAPRVYGYTF.

Ten or more counts support this clonotype. CDR3 sequence reads: CASRKQGRAYGYTF. The CDR3 DNA sequence: TGTGCCAGCAGAAAGCAGGGGCGGGCCTATGGCTACACCTTC. The V call is TRBV12-3 or TRBV12-4, the J call TRBJ1-2; maybe TRBD1 (6 bases). The length of the CDR3 is 14 residues. The ends were cut back, 6 bases at V and 4 bases at J, with 15 bases in the middle.